The clone carrying this TCR beta chain was detected only a few times. The antigen is not known. In the PCR, 60 Vbeta and 13 Jbeta primers were used. The repertoire was sequenced with immunoSEQ multiplex PCR; TCRdb's copy has only in-frame clones and lacks some. This table has roughly 200,000 clones, roughly 75% appearing once. The data are from a study of cytomegalovirus exposure and HLA in healthy donors. Study results and limitations: The authors later found most CMV-associated TCR beta chains appeared HLA-restricted. After further analysis at a later stage, around 17,000 TCR beta sequences were associated with HLA alleles at 0.05 false discovery rate. Reportedly, diagnosis of cytomegalovirus status by the classifier showed high specificity and sensitivity. In a later analysis, HLA-C alleles had the fewest associated TCRs, DRB1 alleles the most.

The receptor comes from a man between 35 and 55 years old in good health and CMV-seronegative. The sequenced sample consisted of PBMCs.

The CDR3 loop reads CASRRTDNSPLHF. The CDR3 DNA sequence: TGTGCCAGCAGACGGACAGATAATTCACCCCTCCACTTT. The chain has TRBV6-4 and TRBJ1-6; D possibly corresponds to TRBD1 (6 bases). Trimming removed 6 bases from V and 5 bases from J, with 8 bases in between. There are 13 residues in the CDR3. Germline values: CDR1 MRHNA, CDR2 SNTAGT.